The rows below give T cell receptor beta chains drawn from one sample of a study of blood T cells in healthy people across ages. TCRdb itself ran the 5' RACE reads through MiXCR, one entry per CDR3 protein. The repertoire consists of about 1.8 million distinct CDR3 sequences, with roughly 49% occurring once and the leading ten covering around 2.1%. Sequences were obtained from blood. These receptors were obtained from a woman aged 35 to 49 in good health. Both conserved end residues are part of each CDR3. D genes are given only for firm matches. A clone size is listed for some rows: how often the clone was seen (once, few, many), or a class if it is expanded.

CDR3nt: TGTGCCAGCAGCTTTGGCGGGGGGGATCAAGAGACCCAGTACTTC; CDR3aa: CASSFGGGDQETQYF; j_gene: TRBJ2-5; d_gene: TRBD2; v_gene: TRBV11-2; abundance: .
CDR3nt: TGTGCCAGCAGCGGTCCGGGACGACTAGGCTATGGCTACACCTTC; CDR3aa: CASSGPGRLGYGYTF; j_gene: TRBJ1-2; d_gene: .; v_gene: TRBV9; abundance: .
CDR3nt: TGCGCCAGCAGCTTTAACGGCGTAAACTATGGCTACACCTTC; CDR3aa: CASSFNGVNYGYTF; j_gene: TRBJ1-2; d_gene: .; v_gene: TRBV5-1; abundance: .
CDR3nt: TGTGCCAGCAGCTTATCTCAGATCGTCGGTGGCTACACCTTC; CDR3aa: CASSLSQIVGGYTF; j_gene: TRBJ1-2; d_gene: .; v_gene: TRBV11-2; abundance: few
CDR3nt: TGCAGTTGGAGGGAAGATACGCAGTATTTT; CDR3aa: CSWREDTQYF; j_gene: TRBJ2-3; d_gene: .; v_gene: TRBV29-1; abundance: many
CDR3nt: TGTGCCAGCACCTTACAGGGGGCCCATGAGCAGTTCTTC; CDR3aa: CASTLQGAHEQFF; j_gene: TRBJ2-1; d_gene: TRBD1; v_gene: TRBV28; abundance: .
CDR3nt: TGTGCCAGCAGCATTGGACAGGGCCTAATTAATTCACCCCTCCACTTT; CDR3aa: CASSIGQGLINSPLHF; j_gene: TRBJ1-6; d_gene: TRBD1; v_gene: TRBV7-8; abundance: many
CDR3nt: TGCAGTGCTAGAGATCTATATAGCAATCAGCCCCAGCATTTT; CDR3aa: CSARDLYSNQPQHF; j_gene: TRBJ1-5; d_gene: .; v_gene: TRBV20-1; abundance: .
CDR3nt: TGTGCCAGCAGTCTGGAAGCGGGAGCGCGGGTGGGGACCCAGTACTTC; CDR3aa: CASSLEAGARVGTQYF; j_gene: TRBJ2-5; d_gene: TRBD2; v_gene: TRBV28; abundance: .
CDR3nt: TGTGCCAGCAGCCACCTGCTTCAGGGGTCCTACGAGCAGTACTTC; CDR3aa: CASSHLLQGSYEQYF; j_gene: TRBJ2-7; d_gene: .; v_gene: TRBV3-1; abundance: .
CDR3nt: TGCAGTGTTAGGTCTGTCGGGAGGGATTCAGATACGCAGTATTTT; CDR3aa: CSVRSVGRDSDTQYF; j_gene: TRBJ2-3; d_gene: TRBD2; v_gene: TRBV20-1; abundance: .
CDR3nt: TGTGCCAGCAGCGCGAGGACGGGACCCCAAGAGACCCAGTACTTC; CDR3aa: CASSARTGPQETQYF; j_gene: TRBJ2-5; d_gene: .; v_gene: TRBV9; abundance: .
CDR3nt: TGTGCCAGCAGCTTAGGACTAGCGGGGGGGTATCTCTCTGGGGCCAACGTCCTGACTTTC; CDR3aa: CASSLGLAGGYLSGANVLTF; j_gene: TRBJ2-6; d_gene: TRBD2; v_gene: TRBV7-2; abundance: .
CDR3nt: TGTGCCAGCAGGACGGGACTAGCGGGGGGGGAATGGGCCAAAAACATTCAGTACTTC; CDR3aa: CASRTGLAGGEWAKNIQYF; j_gene: TRBJ2-4; d_gene: TRBD2; v_gene: TRBV28; abundance: .
CDR3nt: TGCAGCGTTGAAGATGACGGCCCTGGGCAAAAACTGTTTTTT; CDR3aa: CSVEDDGPGQKLFF; j_gene: TRBJ1-4; d_gene: .; v_gene: TRBV29-1; abundance: few
CDR3nt: TGCGCCAGCAGCTTTGGCAGCGGGGGGTCCACAGATACGCAGTATTTT; CDR3aa: CASSFGSGGSTDTQYF; j_gene: TRBJ2-3; d_gene: TRBD2; v_gene: TRBV5-1; abundance: .
CDR3nt: TGTGCCAGCAGCTTAGGGGGGGTCGAAGCCAAAAACATTCAGTACTTC; CDR3aa: CASSLGGVEAKNIQYF; j_gene: TRBJ2-4; d_gene: .; v_gene: TRBV7-2; abundance: few
CDR3nt: TGTGCCAGCTCCCCATGGGTTGGGCCAGAGACCCAGTACTTC; CDR3aa: CASSPWVGPETQYF; j_gene: TRBJ2-5; d_gene: .; v_gene: TRBV18; abundance: .
CDR3nt: TGCGCCAGCAGAAGTGGCGGGGGTATCGTAGAGACCCAGTACTTC; CDR3aa: CASRSGGGIVETQYF; j_gene: TRBJ2-5; d_gene: TRBD2; v_gene: TRBV5-1; abundance: few
CDR3nt: TGTGCCAGCAGGGCAGGGCTCAAGACCCAGTACTTC; CDR3aa: CASRAGLKTQYF; j_gene: TRBJ2-5; d_gene: .; v_gene: TRBV6-5; abundance: .
CDR3nt: TGTGCCAGCAGGTCGATGGGAGGGTCAGAGACCCAGTACTTC; CDR3aa: CASRSMGGSETQYF; j_gene: TRBJ2-5; d_gene: TRBD2; v_gene: TRBV5-6; abundance: few
CDR3nt: TGTGCCAGCAGTTACAAGACTAGTGGCCCAGATACGCAGTATTTT; CDR3aa: CASSYKTSGPDTQYF; j_gene: TRBJ2-3; d_gene: .; v_gene: TRBV6-5; abundance: .
CDR3nt: TGTGCCAGCAGCTCGATATCACAAGAGACCCAGTTCTTC; CDR3aa: CASSSISQETQFF; j_gene: TRBJ2-1; d_gene: .; v_gene: TRBV7-2; abundance: .
CDR3nt: TGTGCCAGCGAGGGACAGCTGAACACTGAAGCTTTCTTT; CDR3aa: CASEGQLNTEAFF; j_gene: TRBJ1-1; d_gene: TRBD1; v_gene: TRBV13; abundance: few
CDR3nt: TGTGCCAGCAGCCAAGAAAGGGGAGTCGGACATGGCTACACCTTC; CDR3aa: CASSQERGVGHGYTF; j_gene: TRBJ1-2; d_gene: .; v_gene: TRBV4-2; abundance: .
CDR3nt: TGTGCCAGCAGTCACAGGGTCTCCGGGGCCAACGTCCTGACTTTC; CDR3aa: CASSHRVSGANVLTF; j_gene: TRBJ2-6; d_gene: .; v_gene: TRBV6-2/TRBV6-3; abundance: .
CDR3nt: TGTGCCAGCACCCTCCCGGGGGACATAAACTATGGCTACACCTTC; CDR3aa: CASTLPGDINYGYTF; j_gene: TRBJ1-2; d_gene: .; v_gene: TRBV28; abundance: .
CDR3nt: TGCGCCAGCAGCCGGCCGGGACAGGGGACCGAGACCCAGTACTTC; CDR3aa: CASSRPGQGTETQYF; j_gene: TRBJ2-5; d_gene: TRBD1; v_gene: TRBV4-1; abundance: .
CDR3nt: TGTGCCAGCAGCGCCCGACGGGTAGGGACAGAGACCCAGTACTTC; CDR3aa: CASSARRVGTETQYF; j_gene: TRBJ2-5; d_gene: .; v_gene: TRBV9; abundance: .
CDR3nt: TGTGCCAGCAGTTGGGGAGAGGGCAAAAACATTCAGTACTTC; CDR3aa: CASSWGEGKNIQYF; j_gene: TRBJ2-4; d_gene: .; v_gene: TRBV27; abundance: .
CDR3nt: TGCAGTGCTAGAGGCGAGCCAAACGAGCAGTACTTC; CDR3aa: CSARGEPNEQYF; j_gene: TRBJ2-7; d_gene: .; v_gene: TRBV20-1; abundance: .
CDR3nt: TGTGCCAGCAGTTACAAGACAGGGTATAATGAGCAGTTCTTC; CDR3aa: CASSYKTGYNEQFF; j_gene: TRBJ2-1; d_gene: TRBD1; v_gene: TRBV6-5; abundance: .
CDR3nt: TGTGCCAGCAGCTTAGCGGAGACAGCAGCCAAAAACATTCAGTACTTC; CDR3aa: CASSLAETAAKNIQYF; j_gene: TRBJ2-4; d_gene: .; v_gene: TRBV7-2; abundance: many
CDR3nt: TGTGCCAGCTCAAAGGACAGGGGAGATGAGCAGTTCTTC; CDR3aa: CASSKDRGDEQFF; j_gene: TRBJ2-1; d_gene: TRBD1; v_gene: TRBV18; abundance: .
CDR3nt: TGTGCCAGCAGTGTGGGGCAGGTCCCCGTAACCCTCCACTTT; CDR3aa: CASSVGQVPVTLHF; j_gene: TRBJ1-6; d_gene: .; v_gene: TRBV12-3/TRBV12-4; abundance: .
CDR3nt: TGTGCCAGCACAAAACTCGGGTTCACAGATACGCAGTATTTT; CDR3aa: CASTKLGFTDTQYF; j_gene: TRBJ2-3; d_gene: .; v_gene: TRBV6-5; abundance: .
CDR3nt: TGCAGTGCTCGGGACTTGACCTCCTACGAGCAGTACTTC; CDR3aa: CSARDLTSYEQYF; j_gene: TRBJ2-7; d_gene: .; v_gene: TRBV20-1; abundance: .
CDR3nt: TGTGCCAGCAGTGCCCCCACTAGCTCTAATGAAAAACTGTTTTTT; CDR3aa: CASSAPTSSNEKLFF; j_gene: TRBJ1-4; d_gene: .; v_gene: TRBV12-3/TRBV12-4; abundance: .
CDR3nt: TGCGCCAGCGCTGTGATAACCGGAACCTACGAGCAGTACTTC; CDR3aa: CASAVITGTYEQYF; j_gene: TRBJ2-7; d_gene: .; v_gene: TRBV5-1; abundance: .
CDR3nt: TGTGCCAGCTTTAACAGGCTAACAGATACGCAGTATTTT; CDR3aa: CASFNRLTDTQYF; j_gene: TRBJ2-3; d_gene: .; v_gene: TRBV18; abundance: .
CDR3nt: TGTGCCAGCAGTTTCACAGGGTGGGGTTACGAGACCCAGTACTTC; CDR3aa: CASSFTGWGYETQYF; j_gene: TRBJ2-5; d_gene: .; v_gene: TRBV12-3/TRBV12-4; abundance: .
CDR3nt: TGCAGTGCTAGAGATTCGGCTTCTTCCAACGAGCAGTACTTC; CDR3aa: CSARDSASSNEQYF; j_gene: TRBJ2-7; d_gene: .; v_gene: TRBV20-1; abundance: few
CDR3nt: TGTGCCAGCAGTGCGGGACTAGGGGGGGAATCCTACAATGAGCAGTTCTTC; CDR3aa: CASSAGLGGESYNEQFF; j_gene: TRBJ2-1; d_gene: TRBD2; v_gene: TRBV2; abundance: once
CDR3nt: TGCAGTGCTAGTGAAGGGGCCAGGACGGCCCACTATGGCTACACCTTC; CDR3aa: CSASEGARTAHYGYTF; j_gene: TRBJ1-2; d_gene: .; v_gene: TRBV20-1; abundance: .
CDR3nt: TGTGCCAGCAGCGTCACCCCAAAAGTTCGGAGGGTAAATGGAGAGACCCAGTACTTC; CDR3aa: CASSVTPKVRRVNGETQYF; j_gene: TRBJ2-5; d_gene: .; v_gene: TRBV11-3; abundance: .
CDR3nt: TGTGCCAGCAGCTTAGCGGTCCGCGGGGGGGCGCGGGAATATGAGCAGTTCTTC; CDR3aa: CASSLAVRGGAREYEQFF; j_gene: TRBJ2-1; d_gene: TRBD2; v_gene: TRBV7-8; abundance: .
CDR3nt: TGTGCCAGCTCGCCCACCCGGCAGCAGGAGACCCAGTACTTC; CDR3aa: CASSPTRQQETQYF; j_gene: TRBJ2-5; d_gene: .; v_gene: TRBV18; abundance: .
CDR3nt: TGTGCCAGCAGTTCTACGAACTGGGAGACCCAGTACTTC; CDR3aa: CASSSTNWETQYF; j_gene: TRBJ2-5; d_gene: .; v_gene: TRBV28; abundance: few
CDR3nt: TGTGCCAGCAGCAACTACGCCGGGACAAACGCCTACGAGCAGTACTTC; CDR3aa: CASSNYAGTNAYEQYF; j_gene: TRBJ2-7; d_gene: .; v_gene: TRBV27; abundance: few
CDR3nt: TGTGCCACCAGTGATCCCTCCCAGGGTCCGCAAAACATTCAGTACTTC; CDR3aa: CATSDPSQGPQNIQYF; j_gene: TRBJ2-4; d_gene: .; v_gene: TRBV24-1; abundance: few
CDR3nt: TGCAGTGCCCAGGGGGGTAATTCACCCCTCCACTTT; CDR3aa: CSAQGGNSPLHF; j_gene: TRBJ1-6; d_gene: TRBD1; v_gene: TRBV20-1; abundance: .
CDR3nt: TGTGCCAGCAGTTACTCGAGAGATGAGCAGTTCTTC; CDR3aa: CASSYSRDEQFF; j_gene: TRBJ2-1; d_gene: .; v_gene: TRBV6-2/TRBV6-3; abundance: many
CDR3nt: TGTGCCAGCAGTTTGTTCGAGTATGGCTACACCTTC; CDR3aa: CASSLFEYGYTF; j_gene: TRBJ1-2; d_gene: .; v_gene: TRBV12-3/TRBV12-4; abundance: .
CDR3nt: TGTGCCAGTAGGTTCAAAGGCTACACCTTC; CDR3aa: CASRFKGYTF; j_gene: TRBJ1-2; d_gene: .; v_gene: TRBV19; abundance: once
CDR3nt: TGTGCCAGCTCACCACCGAACAGTCTTAATCAGCCCCAGCATTTT; CDR3aa: CASSPPNSLNQPQHF; j_gene: TRBJ1-5; d_gene: .; v_gene: TRBV18; abundance: .
CDR3nt: TGTGCCAGCAGTTTAAGTCTACTAGCGGGGGAAGATACGCAGTATTTT; CDR3aa: CASSLSLLAGEDTQYF; j_gene: TRBJ2-3; d_gene: TRBD2; v_gene: TRBV27; abundance: .
CDR3nt: TGTGCCAGCAGGGGGAAAATTGGCTCCTACGAGCAGTACTTC; CDR3aa: CASRGKIGSYEQYF; j_gene: TRBJ2-7; d_gene: .; v_gene: TRBV6-6; abundance: .